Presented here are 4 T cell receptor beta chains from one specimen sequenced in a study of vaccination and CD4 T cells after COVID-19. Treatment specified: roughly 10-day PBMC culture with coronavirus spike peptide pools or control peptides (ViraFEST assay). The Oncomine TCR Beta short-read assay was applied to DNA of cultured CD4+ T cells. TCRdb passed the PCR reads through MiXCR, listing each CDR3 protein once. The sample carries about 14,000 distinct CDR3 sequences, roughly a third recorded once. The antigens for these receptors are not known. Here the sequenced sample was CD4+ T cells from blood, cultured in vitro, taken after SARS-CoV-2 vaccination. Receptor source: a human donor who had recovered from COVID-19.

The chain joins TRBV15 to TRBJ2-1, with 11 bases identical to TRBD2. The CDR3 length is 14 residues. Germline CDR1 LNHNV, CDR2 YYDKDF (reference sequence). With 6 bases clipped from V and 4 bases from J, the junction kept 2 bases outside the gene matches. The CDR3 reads CATRGTSGYNEQFF. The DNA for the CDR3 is TGTGCCACCAGAGGGACTAGCGGATACAATGAGCAGTTCTTC.

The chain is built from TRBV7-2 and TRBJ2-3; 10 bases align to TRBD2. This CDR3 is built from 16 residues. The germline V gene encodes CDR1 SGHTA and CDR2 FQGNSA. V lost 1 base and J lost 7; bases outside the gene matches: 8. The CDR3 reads CASSLEIAGGGNTQYF. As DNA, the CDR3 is TGTGCCAGCAGCTTAGAGATAGCGGGAGGAGGGAATACGCAGTATTTT.

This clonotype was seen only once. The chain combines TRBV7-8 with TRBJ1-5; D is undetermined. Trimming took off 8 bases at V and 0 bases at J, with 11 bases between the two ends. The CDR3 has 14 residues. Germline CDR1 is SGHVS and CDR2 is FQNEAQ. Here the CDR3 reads CASRPWNSNQPQHF. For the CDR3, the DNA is TGTGCCAGCCGCCCCTGGAATAGCAATCAGCCCCAGCATTTT. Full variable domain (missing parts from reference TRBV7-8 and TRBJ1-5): GAGVSQSPRYKVAKRGQDVALRCDPISGHVSLFWYQQALGQGPEFLTYFQNEAQLDKSGLPSDRFFAERPEGSVSTLKIQRTQQEDSAVYLCASRPWNSNQPQHFGDGTRLSIL.

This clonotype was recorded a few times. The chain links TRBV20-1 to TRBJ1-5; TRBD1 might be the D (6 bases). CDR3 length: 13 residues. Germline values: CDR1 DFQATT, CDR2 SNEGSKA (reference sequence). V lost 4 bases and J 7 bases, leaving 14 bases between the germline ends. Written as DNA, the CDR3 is TGCAGTGCTATAACAGGGATCAAGCAGCCCCAGCATTTT. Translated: CSAITGIKQPQHF.